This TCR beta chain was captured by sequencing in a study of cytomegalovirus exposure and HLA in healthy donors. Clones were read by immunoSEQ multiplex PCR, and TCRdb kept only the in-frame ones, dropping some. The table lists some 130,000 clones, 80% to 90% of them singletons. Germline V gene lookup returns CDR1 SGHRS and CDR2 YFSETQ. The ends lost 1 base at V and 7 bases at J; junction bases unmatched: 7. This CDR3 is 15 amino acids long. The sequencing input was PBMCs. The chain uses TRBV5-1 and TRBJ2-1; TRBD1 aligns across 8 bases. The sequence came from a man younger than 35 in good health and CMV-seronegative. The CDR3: CASSLMGQEGNEQFF. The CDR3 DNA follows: TGCGCCAGCAGCTTGATGGGACAGGAGGGGAATGAGCAGTTCTTC.